The clone carrying this TCR beta chain has at least ten counts. Using a J-beta primer mix together with a sample-barcoded 5' primer, a second PCR was run for roughly 7 to 12 cycles. One entry per CDR3 protein results from TCRdb running MiXCR on the 5' RACE reads. This table has around 1.7 million distinct CDR3 sequences, over 25% appearing once. This specimen comes from a study of blood T cells in healthy people across ages. There are 15 residues in the CDR3. V lost 1 base and J lost 0; bases outside the gene matches: 2. Per the germline V gene, CDR1 is SGHTA and CDR2 is FQGNSA. Sequences were obtained from blood. The sequence was obtained from a woman in her 30s in good health. The chain uses TRBV7-2 and TRBJ2-5; 7 bases match TRBD2. The CDR3 reads CASSLDGGNQETQYF. The CDR3 DNA follows: TGTGCCAGCAGCTTAGACGGGGGGAACCAAGAGACCCAGTACTTC.